A single sample is the source of the 6 T cell receptor beta chains below, sequenced in a study of TIL therapy for anti-PD-1-resistant metastatic lung cancer (dated by TCRdb to 2020 to 2023). What the time point label conveys for this sample: pre-treatment sample, taken before nivolumab and TIL therapy. The immunoSEQ v3 hsTCRB kit was used to amplify TCR beta CDR3 regions from genomic DNA through bias-controlled multiplex PCR. TCRdb took over this immuneACCESS table, retaining in-frame rearrangements with V and J assigned. Such tables are incomplete; in checked studies, under half of the missing clones stem from an unresolved V gene, and the remainder is unexplained. The sample has about 52,000 clones on record, around 79% of them singletons. The top ten clonotypes cover roughly 5% of the sample. This sample comprised blood, obtained at baseline. The origin of the receptors is a woman aged 30 to 85 with non-small cell lung cancer.

The chain carries TRBV28 and TRBJ1-1; possibly TRBD1 for D (6 bases). The germline gives CDR1 MDHEN, CDR2 SYDVKM. The CDR3 loop spans 13 amino acids. With 2 bases removed from V and 4 bases from J, the gap between germline ends came to 8 bases. The CDR3 bases are TGTGCCAGCAGTTTAAGGGGGGGCACTGAAGCTTTCTTT. Translating gives CASSLRGGTEAFF.

The chain employs TRBV30 and TRBJ1-5, with TRBD1 matching 7 bases. Germline V gives CDR1 GTSNPN, CDR2 SVGIG (reference sequence). The length of the CDR3 is 14 residues. Losses at the gene ends were 2 bases for V and 6 bases for J; bases not matched to a gene: 7. CDR3 loop: CAWSKIQGGQPQHF. The CDR3 region has the DNA TGTGCCTGGAGTAAAATCCAGGGGGGTCAGCCCCAGCATTTT.

The J gene is TRBJ1-3, the V gene TRBV6-1; the D is unclear. The CDR3 loop spans 15 amino acids. V dropped 4 bases and J dropped 2 bases, with 12 bases sitting between them. Germline V gives CDR1 MNHNS, CDR2 SASEGT. This CDR3 is CASSGPPGTGNTIYF. The CDR3 nucleotides read TGTGCCAGCAGTGGACCCCCGGGAACTGGAAACACCATATATTTT.

This clone was counted a few times. The V and J genes are TRBV19 and TRBJ1-5; the match to TRBD1 covers 8 bases. V gave up 5 bases and J gave up 2 bases; unmatched junction bases: 5. Germline-derived CDR1 and CDR2 are LNHDA and SQIVND (reference sequence). The length of the CDR3 is 15 residues. The CDR3 DNA follows: TGTGCCAGTAGTGTCGACAGGGGCCGCAATCAGCCCCAGCATTTT. It is translated as CASSVDRGRNQPQHF.

The chain employs TRBV28 and TRBJ1-1, with D uncertain. The CDR3 is made up of 12 amino acids. Germline CDR1 is MDHEN and CDR2 is SYDVKM. Trimming removed 2 bases at V and 7 bases at J, with 8 bases between. CDR3 in DNA: TGTGCCAGCAGTTTAATGAGTAATGAAGCTTTCTTT. The encoded protein is CASSLMSNEAFF.

This clone was seen just once. V is TRBV7-2 and J is TRBJ2-1; 9 bases map to TRBD2. Germline values: CDR1 SGHTA, CDR2 FQGNSA. The junction had 11 bases not matched to a gene; V was cut back by 1 base and J by 10 bases. The CDR3 covers 16 residues. The CDR3 DNA sequence: TGTGCCAGCAGCTTAGGAGGGCGGGGGGGCACCCTCGAGCAGTTCTTC. This translates into CASSLGGRGGTLEQFF.